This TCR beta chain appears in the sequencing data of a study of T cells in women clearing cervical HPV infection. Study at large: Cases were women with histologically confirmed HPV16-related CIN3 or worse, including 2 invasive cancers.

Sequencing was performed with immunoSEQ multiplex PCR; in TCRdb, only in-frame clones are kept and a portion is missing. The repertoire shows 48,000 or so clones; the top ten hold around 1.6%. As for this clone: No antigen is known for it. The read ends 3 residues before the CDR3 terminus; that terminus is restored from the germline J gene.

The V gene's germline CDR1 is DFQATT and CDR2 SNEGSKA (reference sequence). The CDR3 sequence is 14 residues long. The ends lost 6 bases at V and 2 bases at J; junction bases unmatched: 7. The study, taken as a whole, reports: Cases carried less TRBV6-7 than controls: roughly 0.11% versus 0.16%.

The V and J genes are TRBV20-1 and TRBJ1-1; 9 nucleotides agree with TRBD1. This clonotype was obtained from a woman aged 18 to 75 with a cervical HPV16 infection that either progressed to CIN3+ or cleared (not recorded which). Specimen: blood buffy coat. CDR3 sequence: CSARRTGANTEAFF. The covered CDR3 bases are TGCAGTGCCAGGCGGACAGGGGCCAACACTGAA.